The clone carrying this TCR beta chain was recorded a few times. The antigen is not known. Deletions cut 1 base from V and 8 bases from J, with 8 bases between. This CDR3 contains 12 residues. The germline V gene has CDR1 MGHRA and CDR2 YSYEKL. This sample is part of a study of CD8 T cell repertoires and HIV-1 epitope variants. Method: immunoSEQ multiplex PCR; TCRdb's copy keeps in-frame clones and lacks some. The table includes more than 5,500 clones, 50% to 75% detected once. This TCR was recovered from a male donor with HIV. Material: cultured CD8+ T cells derived from PBMCs. The V call is TRBV4-1, the J call TRBJ1-1; perhaps TRBD1 as D (6 bases). The CDR3 region is CASSQGTAEAFF. The CDR3 nucleotides read TGCGCCAGCAGCCAAGGGACAGCCGAAGCTTTCTTT.